This TCR beta chain comes out of a study of blood T cell repertoires in COVID-19. Study details: The analysed material was cDNA or gDNA that came from T cells, B-cell-depleted T cells, or PBMCs.

Authors' processing steps: Researchers report that nucleated cell counts were estimated from reference gene primer amplification. The method was immunoSEQ multiplex PCR; TCRdb's version includes in-frame clones alone and lacks a portion of them. The DNA was the basis for D and trimming; V, J and clone size are from that table. The table records roughly 100,000 clones, around nine tenths of them present only once. Germline V gives CDR1 SEHNR, CDR2 FQNEAQ (reference sequence). This CDR3 comprises 17 residues. J gave up 1 base and V 6 bases, and 10 bases lay outside the gene matches. The gene calls are TRBV7-9 and TRBJ2-1; 9 nucleotides agree with TRBD2. This TCR was recovered from a human donor in a cohort sampled during active COVID-19. Sequencing was performed on peripheral blood. CDR3 loop: CASSYGAGGPSYNEQFF. The CDR3 DNA follows: TGTGCCAGCAGTTACGGGGCGGGAGGGCCATCCTACAATGAGCAGTTCTTC.